A single T cell receptor beta chain is shown here with its context. V lost 3 bases and J lost 4, with 12 bases in between. The V gene's germline CDR1 is SGHAT and CDR2 FQNNGV. The CDR3 has 14 residues. In the original workflow: Reference gene primer amplification yielded estimated nucleated cell counts. Sequencing was performed with immunoSEQ multiplex PCR; in TCRdb, only in-frame clones are kept and a portion is missing. V, J and clone size are those of that table, while D and trimming were read from the DNA. The table records about 310,000 clones, about nine tenths of them present only once. The data were obtained in a study of blood T cell repertoires in COVID-19. The overall study: Material from acute and convalescent COVID-19 was sourced from the United States, Italy and Spain.

The gene calls are TRBV11-2 and TRBJ1-1; a weak D match, TRBD1 (6 bases). The TCR comes from a woman aged 40 to 49 who had recovered from COVID-19. The sample was PBMCs or T cells enriched from blood (not recorded which). The CDR3 DNA reads as TGTGCCAGCAGCTTCGAACAGGGAATCACTGAAGCTTTCTTT. Its translation: CASSFEQGITEAFF. Complete variable domain (other parts from reference TRBV11-2 and TRBJ1-1): EAGVAQSPRYKIIEKRQSVAFWCNPISGHATLYWYQQILGQGPKLLIQFQNNGVVDDSQLPKDRFSAERLKGVDSTLKIQPAKLEDSAVYLCASSFEQGITEAFFGQGTRLTVV.